This TCR beta chain originates from a study of T cell responses to AZD1222 COVID-19 vaccine. In the study overall: Some second doses came at about 4 weeks and others at about 12 weeks; these were pooled.

This CDR3 has 13 residues. Trimming pared 1 base from V and 5 bases from J, leaving 8 bases between. Of note for this clone: Its target is unknown.

Study observations and caveats: Repertoire sampling was restricted to post-peak T cell response timepoints. The number of AZD1222 recipients seropositive at baseline was only 5 to 7.

TCRdb's copy holds only in-frame clones and misses some; the assay was immunoSEQ multiplex PCR. There are some 92,000 clones in the sample; 85% to 90% occur only once, and less than 3.5% lies in the top ten. Sample: peripheral blood, taken on day 0 of AZD1222 vaccination. The V and J genes are TRBV12-3 or TRBV12-4 and TRBJ1-1; D might be TRBD1 (6 bases). The TCR originated in an adult in good health. In DNA form, the CDR3 reads TGTGCCAGCAGTTTAGTAGACAGGACTGAAGCTTTCTTT. This sequence encodes CASSLVDRTEAFF.